A selection of T cell receptor beta chains follows, all from one sample in a study of metastatic and nonmetastatic thyroid tumors. Through MiXCR, TCRdb re-clonotyped the PCR reads. The sample records tens of thousands of clones, 25% to 30% being singletons. Material: blood. The source is a female donor with papillary thyroid cancer or a benign thyroid nodule (not recorded which). Some clones in this sample may be carry-over from other donors' samples. Both conserved end residues are part of each CDR3. D genes are given only for firm matches. Where a row states a size, it is once, few, many or the class of an expanded clone; other rows omit it.

TRBJ2-3,NA,NA,TRBV3-1,14,CASSQGGSTDTQYF,TGTGCCAGCAGCCAAGGGGGTAGCACAGATACGCAGTATTTT
TRBJ2-5,many,NA,TRBV4-1,15,CASSQDQYSQETQYF,TGCGCCAGCAGCCAAGATCAGTACTCCCAAGAGACCCAGTACTTC
TRBJ1-3,NA,TRBD1,TRBV11-2,17,CASSERPGQGSGNTIYF,TGTGCCAGCAGCGAACGACCGGGACAGGGCTCTGGAAACACCATATATTTT
TRBJ2-3,many,TRBD2,TRBV20-1,16,CSATYAGTRRSDTQYF,TGCAGTGCTACTTATGCCGGGACTAGGAGGTCAGATACGCAGTATTTT
TRBJ2-3,NA,NA,TRBV11-2,17,CASSRLGAGGITDTQYF,TGTGCCAGCAGCCGCCTGGGGGCTGGGGGGATCACAGATACGCAGTATTTT
TRBJ2-7,many,TRBD2,TRBV20-1,13,CSALEREAHEQYF,TGCAGTGCTCTAGAGCGGGAAGCCCACGAGCAGTACTTC
TRBJ2-7,medium-sized,TRBD2,TRBV28,18,CASSSSQPQAGGPGEQYF,TGTGCCAGCAGTTCTAGCCAACCTCAAGCGGGAGGGCCGGGGGAGCAGTACTTC
TRBJ2-3,NA,TRBD2,TRBV6-1,16,CASRTTSGRVGDTQYF,TGTGCCAGCAGGACGACTAGCGGGAGAGTGGGGGATACGCAGTATTTT
TRBJ1-2,NA,TRBD1,TRBV6-5,18,CASSYPTGTGGTNYGYTF,TGTGCCAGCAGTTACCCCACCGGGACAGGGGGGACCAACTATGGCTACACCTTC
TRBJ2-5,many,NA,TRBV14,12,CASSPFPGTQYF,TGTGCCAGCAGCCCCTTCCCGGGGACCCAGTACTTC
TRBJ2-6,few,NA,TRBV12-3/TRBV12-4,13,CASTSCRANVLTF,TGTGCCAGCACATCGTGTAGGGCCAACGTCCTTACTTTC
TRBJ1-5,few,TRBD1,TRBV28,15,CASSTPGQGHQPQHF,TGTGCCAGCAGTACGCCGGGACAGGGACACCAGCCCCAGCATTTT
TRBJ2-7,NA,NA,TRBV27,12,CASSVQGSEQYF,TGTGCCAGCAGTGTACAGGGTAGCGAGCAGTACTTC
TRBJ1-4,NA,NA,TRBV19,14,CASTQKGVGEKLFF,TGTGCCAGTACCCAAAAGGGGGTCGGTGAAAAGCTGTTTTTT
TRBJ2-7,NA,NA,TRBV20-1,15,CSASSTGSAPSEQYF,TGCAGTGCTAGCTCCACAGGGAGCGCACCCTCCGAGCAGTACTTC
TRBJ2-1,many,TRBD2,TRBV24-1,21,CATSDRDASGGAAGSYNEQFF,TGTGCCACCAGTGATCGGGATGCTAGCGGGGGGGCCGCCGGCTCCTACAATGAGCAGTTCTTC
TRBJ1-1,few,NA,TRBV6-1,14,CASSVDRLNTEAFF,TGTGCCAGCAGCGTTGACAGGCTGAACACTGAAGCTTTCTTT
TRBJ1-3,few,NA,TRBV28,12,CASSFSGNTIYF,TGTGCCAGCAGTTTCTCTGGAAACACCATATATTTT
TRBJ2-7,few,TRBD2,TRBV6-4,21,CASSDQLQGATSGGTPYEQYF,TGTGCCAGCAGTGACCAACTGCAAGGGGCGACTAGCGGGGGGACTCCCTACGAGCAGTACTTC